The 27 T cell receptor beta chains below all came from one sample that was sequenced in a study of T cells in Graves' hyperthyroidism and ophthalmopathy. Amplified TCR beta CDR3 regions came from RNA transcripts. Researchers ran a first-round RT-PCR on the TCR CDR3 using the HTBI primer set. One entry per CDR3 protein results from TCRdb running MiXCR on the multiplex PCR reads. The sample holds some 570,000 distinct CDR3 sequences, 12% to 15% seen once. Sequenced: blood. The origin of the receptors is a woman in her late teens or twenties with Graves' ophthalmopathy.

In its sample, this clonotype was seen many times. V gene TRBV27 combines with J gene TRBJ2-1; 7 nucleotides align to TRBD1. Germline values: CDR1 MNHEY, CDR2 SMNVEV (reference sequence). V trimming: 4 bases; J trimming: 4 bases; junction bases outside the gene matches: 10. This CDR3 spans 16 amino acids. The CDR3 DNA reads as TGTGCCAGCAGTTCAAAGGGGGCACCCCTTTACAATGAGCAGTTCTTC. This gives the protein CASSSKGAPLYNEQFF.

This clonotype was seen repeatedly, ten times or more. The chain combines TRBV20-1 with TRBJ2-2; either TRBD1 or TRBD2 may supply D (6 bases each). Germline V gives CDR1 DFQATT, CDR2 SNEGSKA (reference sequence). The ends were cut back, 4 bases at V and 6 bases at J, with 18 bases in the middle. This CDR3 comprises 15 residues. The CDR3: CSATIFRGAAGELFF. The CDR3 DNA sequence: TGCAGTGCTACAATCTTTAGGGGGGCAGCCGGGGAGCTGTTTTTT.

This clonotype was recorded a few times. The chain employs TRBV6-1 and TRBJ1-2, with TRBD1 identical over 9 bases. Germline CDR1 is MNHNS and CDR2 is SASEGT. The CDR3 covers 14 residues. After removal of 7 bases from V and 6 bases from J, the junction contained 9 bases not matched to a gene. Here the CDR3 reads CASTRDREVHGYTF. The CDR3 DNA is TGTGCCAGCACCCGGGACAGGGAGGTCCATGGCTACACCTTC.

The V call is TRBV6-1, the J call TRBJ1-1; D gene ambiguous. This CDR3 has 14 residues. V was trimmed by 8 bases and J by 4 bases, leaving 17 bases between them. Germline V gene sequence: CDR1 MNHNS, CDR2 SASEGT. CDR3 amino acids: CASRLDEVGTEAFF. The CDR3 DNA reads as TGTGCCAGCCGGCTAGATGAGGTGGGCACTGAAGCTTTCTTT.

The table lists this clonotype with many counts. The chain carries TRBV27 and TRBJ2-1; 8 nucleotides align to TRBD2. CDR1 and CDR2 (germline): MNHEY, SMNVEV (reference sequence). The CDR3 consists of 14 residues. With V trimmed by 6 bases and J by 4 bases, 5 bases remained unmatched. The CDR3 here is CASRRSGIYNEQFF. The CDR3 DNA is TGTGCCAGCAGACGTAGCGGGATTTACAATGAGCAGTTCTTC.

This rearrangement joins TRBV6-5 to TRBJ2-1, with 14 nucleotides matching TRBD2. The J segment lost 8 bases and the V segment lost 0 bases, leaving 3 bases of the junction unmatched. From germline, CDR1 is MNHEY and CDR2 SVGAGI. This CDR3 is built from 16 residues. The CDR3 nucleotides are TGTGCCAGCAGTTACTCGACTAGCGGGAGGGCCTATGAGCAGTTCTTC. It codes for CASSYSTSGRAYEQFF.

The rearrangement joins TRBV7-3 to TRBJ2-3; 7 nucleotides line up with TRBD2. The CDR3 is 15 amino acids. J lost 4 bases, V lost 2 bases, and 6 bases had no gene match. Germline CDR1 SGHTA, CDR2 FQGTGA. DNA of the CDR3: TGTGCCAGCAGCTTAGGAGGGAGGGCCGCAGATACGCAGTATTTT. Protein sequence: CASSLGGRAADTQYF.

Many counts were recorded for this clonotype. V is TRBV7-2 and J is TRBJ2-1; no definite D call. There are 13 residues in the CDR3. Germline V lookup: CDR1 SGHTA, CDR2 FQGNSA. Trimming cost V 5 bases and J 4 bases, with 9 bases left between them. CDR3 sequence reads: CASSLLQYNEQFF. CDR3 DNA sequence: TGTGCCAGCAGCCTTTTGCAGTACAATGAGCAGTTCTTC.

This clonotype showed up many times. The chain has TRBV16 and TRBJ1-1, with D unresolved. Trimming took off 4 bases at V and 1 base at J, with 13 bases between the two ends. CDR1 and CDR2 (germline): KGHSY, FQNENV. There are 15 residues in the CDR3. CDR3 loop: CASSPPGQENTEAFF. CDR3 sequence (DNA): TGTGCCAGCAGCCCCCCCGGGCAGGAGAACACTGAAGCTTTCTTT.

This clonotype was recorded many times. The chain joins TRBV9 to TRBJ2-5, with D perhaps TRBD1 (5 bases). V was trimmed by 0 bases and J by 1 base, leaving 10 bases between them. Germline CDR1 and CDR2: SGDLS and YYNGEE. This CDR3 comprises 15 residues. In DNA form, the CDR3 reads TGTGCCAGCAGCGTAGTAGGGGCCCTCCAAGAGACCCAGTACTTC. Amino acids: CASSVVGALQETQYF.

This clonotype was picked up many times. V usage is TRBV19 and J usage is TRBJ2-5; maybe TRBD1 (5 bases). V lost 5 bases and J lost 9, with 19 bases in between. The CDR3 length is 14 residues. Germline V gene data show CDR1 as LNHDA and CDR2 as SQIVND (reference sequence). The CDR3 DNA is TGTGCCAGTAGTCAGGCCTGGCAGGGTGGTGCCCAGTACTTC. It yields the protein CASSQAWQGGAQYF. Variable domain in full (rest from reference TRBV19 and TRBJ2-5): DGGITQSPKYLFRKEGQNVTLSCEQNLNHDAMYWYRQDPGQGLRLIYYSQIVNDFQKGDIAEGYSVSREKKESFPLTVTSAQKNPTAFYLCASSQAWQGGAQYFGPGTRLLVL.

This clonotype was observed many times. This chain joins TRBV7-8 and TRBJ1-1, with D possibly being TRBD1 (5 bases). CDR3 size: 17 residues. CDR1 and CDR2 from the germline V gene are SGHVS and FQNEAQ. V shed 5 bases and J shed 2 bases, with 21 bases lying between them. The CDR3 loop reads CASSLLAGGSKNTEAFF. CDR3 bases: TGTGCCAGCAGCCTTTTGGCCGGGGGATCCAAAAACACTGAAGCTTTCTTT.

This clonotype was found many times. The V gene is TRBV7-2, the J gene TRBJ2-3; the D is unclear. The CDR3 contains 12 residues. Germline V gives CDR1 SGHTA, CDR2 FQGNSA. The V end was cut by 2 bases, the J end by 4 bases, with 4 bases between. The chain's CDR3 is CASSLYSDTQYF. As DNA, the CDR3 is TGTGCCAGCAGCTTATATTCAGATACGCAGTATTTT. The entire variable domain, with the rest obtained from reference TRBV7-2 and TRBJ2-3, is as follows: GAGVSQSPSNKVTEKGKDVELRCDPISGHTALYWYRQSLGQGLEFLIYFQGNSAPDKSGLPSDRFSAERTGGSVSTLTIQRTQQEDSAVYLCASSLYSDTQYFGPGTRLTVL.

This clonotype was counted many times. V and J are TRBV27 and TRBJ2-7, with TRBD2 matching over 8 bases. From germline, CDR1 is MNHEY and CDR2 SMNVEV (reference sequence). Germline trimming cut 6 bases from V and 3 bases from J; bases unmatched to any gene: 7. This CDR3 is built from 14 residues. The CDR3 DNA sequence: TGTGCCAGCAGGGGGGCGGGGGGCAGCTACGAGCAGTACTTC. This sequence encodes CASRGAGGSYEQYF.

The V call is TRBV19, the J call TRBJ1-5; TRBD1 is a possible D gene (6 bases). Germline values: CDR1 LNHDA, CDR2 SQIVND (reference sequence). This CDR3 region has 14 residues. Trimming cost V 7 bases and J 5 bases, with 15 bases left between them. The CDR3 region is CASKPDSTYQPQHF. The CDR3 coding sequence is TGTGCCAGTAAACCGGACAGTACTTATCAGCCCCAGCATTTT.

Ten or more counts support this clonotype. The V gene is TRBV11-3, the J gene TRBJ1-1; D unclear. The CDR3 consists of 14 residues. V was cut by 1 base and J by 1 base, with 7 bases left in between. The germline V gene has CDR1 SGHNT and CDR2 YENEEA. This CDR3 is CASSLVGTNTEAFF. The CDR3 DNA reads TGTGCCAGCAGCTTAGTTGGCACGAACACTGAAGCTTTCTTT. Together with reference TRBV11-3 and TRBJ1-1, the CDR3 gives the full variable domain: EAGVVQSPRYKIIEKKQPVAFWCNPISGHNTLYWYLQNLGQGPELLIRYENEEAVDDSQLPKDRFSAERLKGVDSTLKIQPAELGDSAVYLCASSLVGTNTEAFFGQGTRLTVV.

CDR3 in amino acids: CASSTGLGTAGEQYF. Here the CDR3 DNA reads TGTGCCAGTAGTACGGGGCTCGGGACAGCCGGCGAGCAGTACTTC. The chain has TRBV19 and TRBJ2-7; 7 bases line up with TRBD1. Germline V lookup: CDR1 LNHDA, CDR2 SQIVND (reference sequence). The trim removed 4 bases at V and 6 bases at J, leaving 12 bases unmatched. This CDR3 has 15 residues. The full variable domain, completed using reference TRBV19 and TRBJ2-7, is DGGITQSPKYLFRKEGQNVTLSCEQNLNHDAMYWYRQDPGQGLRLIYYSQIVNDFQKGDIAEGYSVSREKKESFPLTVTSAQKNPTAFYLCASSTGLGTAGEQYFGPGTRLTVT.

This clonotype appeared a few times. The chain uses TRBV7-3 and TRBJ2-1; 12 nucleotides agree with TRBD2. CDR3 length equals 16 residues. Germline CDR1 and CDR2: SGHTA and FQGTGA. V was pared by 5 bases and J by 8 bases, with 10 bases of the junction left unmatched. As DNA, the CDR3 is TGTGCCAGCAGCGCACCTAGCGGGGGGGGGGAGGATGAGCAGTTCTTC. As protein: CASSAPSGGGEDEQFF.

V usage is TRBV4-3 and J usage is TRBJ1-1, with a tentative D call TRBD1 (5 bases). The CDR3 totals 14 residues. Germline V gene sequence: CDR1 LGHNA, CDR2 YSLEER. Trimming removed 4 bases at V and 0 bases at J, with 9 bases between. CDR3 region: CASSRGRVNTEAFF. The CDR3 region has the DNA TGCGCCAGCAGCCGGGGACGGGTGAACACTGAAGCTTTCTTT.

In this sample, this clonotype turned up many times. The V call is TRBV4-2, the J call TRBJ2-5; 8 nucleotides agree with TRBD2. CDR1 is LGHNA and CDR2 is YNFKEQ in the germline V gene. The trim removed 0 bases at V and 4 bases at J, leaving 7 bases unmatched. CDR3 length: 16 residues. The CDR3 DNA sequence: TGTGCCAGCAGCCAAGAGACGGGAGGGCCACGAGAGACCCAGTACTTC. The encoded protein is CASSQETGGPRETQYF.

This clonotype was recorded a few times. This CDR3 is CSARDFGNQPQHF. In DNA, the CDR3 is TGCAGTGCCAGGGACTTCGGCAATCAGCCCCAGCATTTT. The chain carries TRBV20-1 and TRBJ1-5; possible D gene TRBD1, 5 bases. The CDR3 spans 13 residues. Germline-derived CDR1 and CDR2 are DFQATT and SNEGSKA (reference sequence). V was clipped by 6 bases and J by 2 bases, with 11 bases between them.

This clonotype was seen ten or more times. This rearrangement joins TRBV30 to TRBJ1-1; unclear D gene. This CDR3 region has 13 residues. CDR1 is GTSNPN, CDR2 SVGIG, per germline (reference sequence). Trimming left V 1 base short and J 1 base short, with 7 bases between. The CDR3 sequence: CAWSEDGNTEAFF. For the CDR3, the DNA is TGTGCCTGGAGTGAGGACGGGAACACTGAAGCTTTCTTT.

The V call is TRBV9, the J call TRBJ2-2, with D perhaps TRBD1 (6 bases). CDR3 length: 13 residues. The germline V gene has CDR1 SGDLS and CDR2 YYNGEE. Trimming shortened V by 2 bases and J by 5 bases, and 7 bases separated the two germline ends. The CDR3 spells CASSVRGTGELFF. In DNA, the CDR3 is TGTGCCAGCAGCGTGAGGGGGACCGGGGAGCTGTTTTTT.

This clonotype appeared many times. The V and J genes are TRBV13 and TRBJ1-1; D unclear. V was shortened by 4 bases and J by 0 bases, with 12 bases between the two germline ends. The V gene's germline CDR1 is PRHDT and CDR2 FYEKMQ (reference sequence). CDR3 length: 15 amino acids. The CDR3 sequence is CASSSRTGMNTEAFF. The DNA of the CDR3 is TGTGCCAGCAGCTCCAGGACTGGCATGAACACTGAAGCTTTCTTT.

This clonotype was counted a few times. The J gene is TRBJ2-7, the V gene TRBV27; possibly TRBD2 for D (6 bases). The CDR3 has 14 amino acids. V lost 2 bases, J lost 4 bases, and 12 bases lay in between. CDR1 is MNHEY and CDR2 is SMNVEV in the germline V gene (reference sequence). The CDR3 reads CASSLGGVKYEQYF. In DNA, the CDR3 is TGTGCCAGCAGTTTAGGAGGGGTGAAGTACGAGCAGTACTTC.

This sequence joins TRBV9 and TRBJ1-4; 9 bases align to TRBD1. The length of the CDR3 is 14 residues. The V and J ends lost 3 bases and 11 bases, in that order; junction bases with no gene match: 8. Germline loops: CDR1 SGDLS, CDR2 YYNGEE. The CDR3 reads CASSDGTGLGKLFF. CDR3 DNA sequence: TGTGCCAGCAGCGACGGGACAGGGTTAGGGAAACTGTTTTTT.

This clonotype was counted many times. This chain links TRBV6-1 with TRBJ1-3, with D tentatively TRBD1 (5 bases). The length of the CDR3 is 16 residues. V lost 4 bases and J 0 bases, leaving 13 bases between the germline ends. Germline V gene sequence: CDR1 MNHNS, CDR2 SASEGT. The CDR3 here is CASSARDDFSGNTIYF. The CDR3 coding sequence is TGTGCCAGCAGTGCCCGGGACGACTTCTCTGGAAACACCATATATTTT.